The TCR beta chain described here comes from a study of blood T cell repertoires in COVID-19. Study as a whole: Researchers got acute and convalescent COVID-19 samples from the United States, Italy and Spain.

The length of the CDR3 is 14 residues. V was shortened by 3 bases and J by 11 bases, with 19 bases between the two germline ends. The germline gives CDR1 LNHDA, CDR2 SQIVND (reference sequence). Profiling relied on immunoSEQ multiplex PCR, and the TCRdb table lists in-frame clones only, not all of them. In the table there are tens of thousands of clones, about 80% of which are singletons. The source material was peripheral blood. The chain combines TRBV19 with TRBJ1-1, with unresolved D. This TCR was recovered from a woman in her sixties or seventies with acute or convalescent COVID-19. In DNA, the CDR3 is TGTGCCAGTAGTATGGGTCGGGAAAAACAGTCCGCTTTCTTT. Its protein is CASSMGREKQSAFF.